This T cell receptor beta chain was found in a study of shared clonotypes between healthy human individuals. Donors included only healthy HIV-negative adults lacking recent acute infections or vaccinations. This clone was seen only once. The material for each subset, its genomic DNA, was split evenly across several immunoSEQ plates. Some clones are missing from TCRdb's copy, which holds only in-frame ones; the method was immunoSEQ multiplex PCR. The sample gives millions of clones, around nine tenths of which show up once; roughly 0.14% is in the top ten. Germline CDR1 reads SGHTA; CDR2 reads FQGNSA. V was pared by 4 bases and J by 1 base, with 10 bases between. This CDR3 has 14 amino acids.

The receptor's source is a man younger than 35 in good health. The sample comprised naive CD4+ T cells sorted from blood. Subset: CD45RA+ positively selected. The chain couples TRBV7-2 to TRBJ1-2; D call uncertain. This chain's CDR3 is CASSSGLSNYGYTF. CDR3 nucleotide sequence: TGTGCCAGCAGCTCCGGTTTGAGTAACTATGGCTACACCTTC.